Following are 18 T cell receptor beta chains from one sample sequenced in a study of metastatic and nonmetastatic thyroid tumors. MiXCR re-clonotyped the PCR reads for TCRdb. The sample carries tens of thousands of clones, approximately 17% recorded once. Patients had received no treatment of any kind before thyroid surgery. The sample consisted of blood. The receptors come from a male donor with papillary thyroid cancer or a benign thyroid nodule (not recorded which). Some clones in this sample may be carry-over from other donors' samples.

This clone was observed at least ten times. The chain employs TRBV6-2 or TRBV6-3 and TRBJ1-5; 7 bases fit TRBD1. Germline V gene sequence: CDR1 MNHEY, CDR2 SVGEGT. J was trimmed by 5 bases and V by 6 bases; bases with no gene match: 10. CDR3 length: 15 amino acids. The CDR3 here is CASSPRGGGHQPQHF. The DNA for the CDR3 is TGTGCCAGCAGCCCCAGAGGGGGCGGTCATCAGCCCCAGCATTTT.

This chain links TRBV20-1 with TRBJ1-6, with 9 positions matching TRBD1. With 1 base clipped from V and 6 bases from J, the junction kept 13 bases outside the gene matches. Germline V gene data show CDR1 as DFQATT and CDR2 as SNEGSKA (reference sequence). The CDR3 runs 18 residues. CDR3 region: CSARAGVTGTGSNSPLHF. The CDR3 DNA sequence: TGCAGTGCTAGAGCGGGGGTAACCGGGACAGGGAGTAATTCACCCCTCCACTTT.

This clone occurred many times. The J gene is TRBJ1-5, the V gene TRBV19; perhaps TRBD1 as D (6 bases). Germline V gene sequence: CDR1 LNHDA, CDR2 SQIVND (reference sequence). V was clipped by 5 bases and J by 3 bases, with 17 bases between them. The CDR3 totals 16 residues. CDR3 nucleotides: TGTGCCAGTAGTCCCAGGACAGCCACGTTCAATCAGCCCCAGCATTTT. Protein sequence: CASSPRTATFNQPQHF.

This clone was counted at least ten times. The gene calls are TRBV6-1 and TRBJ1-5, with D possibly matching TRBD1 (6 bases). The germline V gene encodes CDR1 MNHNS and CDR2 SASEGT. CDR3 length: 16 amino acids. V dropped 11 bases and J dropped 5 bases, with 25 bases sitting between them. CDR3 bases: TGTGCCGTGCTCGTTCTAGGGGGAGGTCGGTATCAGCCCCAGCATTTT. Protein sequence: CAVLVLGGGRYQPQHF.

This clone showed up many times. The chain carries TRBV5-1 and TRBJ2-6; possible D gene TRBD1, 5 bases. The CDR3 covers 17 residues. Per germline, CDR1 SGHRS and CDR2 YFSETQ. V lost 3 bases and J 0 bases, leaving 13 bases between the germline ends. The DNA of the CDR3 is TGCGCCAGCAGCTGGGGCCCGACAGTCTCTGGGGCCAACGTCCTGACTTTC. The encoded protein is CASSWGPTVSGANVLTF.

The gene calls are TRBV9 and TRBJ2-7; weak D call: TRBD2 (6 bases). The CDR3 spans 16 residues. Germline V gene sequence: CDR1 SGDLS, CDR2 YYNGEE. V shed 1 base and J shed 6 bases, with 20 bases lying between them. DNA for the CDR3: TGTGCCAGCAGCGTAAGGGCAGAGGGAGGTCGTACCGAGCAGTACTTC. Translating gives CASSVRAEGGRTEQYF.

This clone appeared many times. The chain employs TRBV25-1 and TRBJ2-3, with D maybe TRBD1 (6 bases). Germline-derived CDR1 and CDR2 are MGHDK and SYGVNS. The CDR3 is 13 amino acids. Deletions cut 6 bases from V and 2 bases from J, with 9 bases between. As DNA, the CDR3 is TGTGCCAGCAGCGGACAGTACACAGATACGCAGTATTTT. Residues: CASSGQYTDTQYF.

The CDR3 reads CSARRIGSGRGEEQFF. CDR3 sequence (DNA): TGCAGTGCTAGGAGAATCGGGAGCGGGAGAGGTGAGGAGCAGTTCTTC. The chain employs TRBV20-1 and TRBJ2-1; 8 bases map to TRBD2. J lost 10 bases, V lost 3 bases, and 17 bases had no gene match. Germline V CDR1 and CDR2: DFQATT, SNEGSKA (reference sequence). This CDR3 has 16 residues.

This clone was observed many times. This chain joins TRBV27 and TRBJ2-7; 11 bases are shared with TRBD2. The germline CDR1 and CDR2 sequences are MNHEY and SMNVEV (reference sequence). The ends lost 5 bases at V and 4 bases at J; junction bases unmatched: 16. CDR3 length: 18 amino acids. The CDR3 DNA reads TGTGCCAGCAGTCAGGCCGAGGGGACTAGCGGAGCCCCTTACGAGCAGTACTTC. The encoded protein is CASSQAEGTSGAPYEQYF.

The sample holds many counts of this clone. This rearrangement joins TRBV5-6 to TRBJ2-7; 8 bases are shared with TRBD1. V lost 1 base, J lost 2 bases, and 2 bases stayed unmatched. This CDR3 has 14 residues. The germline V gene encodes CDR1 SGHDT and CDR2 YYEEEE. Here the CDR3 reads CASSLTGGPYEQYF. CDR3 in DNA: TGTGCCAGCAGCTTGACAGGGGGACCCTACGAGCAGTACTTC.

This clone was counted a few times. V usage is TRBV27 and J usage is TRBJ2-2, with a weak D call TRBD2 (6 bases). The CDR3 extends over 17 amino acids. V lost 4 bases and J lost 7, with 22 bases in between. Germline V gene sequence: CDR1 MNHEY, CDR2 SMNVEV (reference sequence). DNA for the CDR3: TGTGCCAGCAGTTCACGACCGGCGGGGTTGGTCTTCGGGGAGCTGTTTTTT. Its protein product is CASSSRPAGLVFGELFF.

This clone appeared many times. The chain uses TRBV5-1 and TRBJ2-1; 7 bases are shared with TRBD1. The CDR3 length is 15 residues. Germline V CDR1 and CDR2: SGHRS, YFSETQ. V lost 0 bases, J lost 4 bases, and 4 bases stayed unmatched. The CDR3 DNA reads TGCGCCAGCAGCTTGGGAGGGGGCATGTACAATGAGCAGTTCTTC. Translating gives CASSLGGGMYNEQFF.

This clone appeared many times. J is TRBJ1-1 and V is TRBV19, with a weak D call TRBD1 (5 bases). Germline CDR1 is LNHDA and CDR2 is SQIVND (reference sequence). Trimming stripped 8 bases from V and 5 bases from J, with 12 bases between. This CDR3 contains 12 residues. The DNA of the CDR3 is TGTGCCAGTCAGGACATGGCAACTGAAGCTTTCTTT. Translation: CASQDMATEAFF.

Worth noting for this clone: Mismatch with germline at one junction end may stem from a read error. V gene TRBV9 combines with J gene TRBJ2-3; 9 bases are a match to TRBD2. This CDR3 has 17 amino acids. Germline V gene sequence: CDR1 SGDLS, CDR2 YYNGEE. In DNA, the CDR3 is TGTGCCAGCATTGTAGACTTTTCTAGCGGGATCGGGGATACGCGGTATTTT. It codes for CASIVDFSSGIGDTRYF. Complete variable domain (other parts from reference TRBV9 and TRBJ2-3): DSGVTQTPKHLITATGQRVTLRCSPRSGDLSVYWYQQSLDQGLQFLIQYYNGEERAKGNILERFSAQQFPDLHSELNLSSLELGDSALYFCASIVDFSSGIGDTRYFGPGTRLTVL.

The V and J genes are TRBV2 and TRBJ2-2; 8 bases map to TRBD2. Losses at the gene ends were 6 bases for V and 0 bases for J; bases not matched to a gene: 6. Per germline, CDR1 SNHLY and CDR2 FYNNEI. The CDR3 totals 16 residues. CDR3 in amino acids: CASRRGAGANTGELFF. The CDR3 nucleotides are TGTGCCAGCAGGCGGGGGGCGGGAGCGAACACCGGGGAGCTGTTTTTT.

This clone was counted a single time. Compared with germline, one end of the junction differs, possibly owing to a read error. The chain is built from TRBV5-1 and TRBJ1-1; the D is unclear. This CDR3 region has 13 residues. Germline values: CDR1 SGHRS, CDR2 YFSETQ. This CDR3 reads CANSLVVENEAFF. CDR3 DNA: TGCGCCAACAGCTTGGTCGTGGAAAATGAAGCTTTCTTT.

This clone has a handful of counts. This chain joins TRBV5-4 and TRBJ1-2; TRBD1 is a possible D gene (5 bases). Germline V lookup: CDR1 SGHNT, CDR2 YYREEE (reference sequence). With 4 bases removed from V and 0 bases from J, the gap between germline ends came to 16 bases. CDR3 size: 16 residues. The CDR3 DNA sequence: TGTGCCAGCAGCCGGGGGAGGAGCCAGGCTAACTATGGCTACACCTTC. Amino acids: CASSRGRSQANYGYTF.

The sample holds many counts of this clone. The chain recombines TRBV7-9 with TRBJ2-5; D is perhaps TRBD1 (6 bases). From germline, CDR1 is SEHNR and CDR2 FQNEAQ (reference sequence). Trimming took off 0 bases at V and 1 base at J, with 15 bases between the two ends. This CDR3 is built from 17 residues. CDR3 residues: CASSLARPGEFQETQYF. The DNA for the CDR3 is TGTGCCAGCAGCTTAGCGAGGCCAGGGGAGTTCCAAGAGACCCAGTACTTC.